The clone carrying this TCR beta chain was observed a few times. The sample originates from a study of T-cell reconstitution after alpha-beta-depleted transplantation in children. TCRbeta library construction was performed incorporating unique molecular identifiers. TCRdb processed the PCR reads anew with MiXCR; each CDR3 protein has one entry. There are about 600,000 distinct CDR3 sequences in the sample; roughly 10% occur only once, and about 4.2% lies in the top ten. This CDR3 is built from 18 residues. Germline trimming cut 1 base from V and 3 bases from J; bases unmatched to any gene: 11. Germline CDR1 and CDR2: SGHAT and FQNNGV.

The sequenced sample was PBMCs from the stem cell graft donor, obtained from the stem cell graft. The clonotype was recovered from a human donor who donated a stem cell graft to a child with acute myeloid leukemia. The rearrangement links TRBV11-2 to TRBJ2-1, with 8 bases identical to TRBD2. Here the CDR3 reads CASSLVGSGSGIYNEQFF. The CDR3 DNA follows: TGTGCCAGCAGCTTAGTCGGGAGCGGGAGTGGGATCTACAATGAGCAGTTCTTC.